Each of the 24 T cell receptor beta chains below was sequenced from the same sample in a study of Graves' ophthalmopathy and Graves' hyperthyroidism. Using RNA transcripts, the TCR beta CDR3 regions were amplified. Investigators did first-round RT-PCR with HTBI primers, then second-round multiplex PCR. TCRdb processed the multiplex PCR reads anew with MiXCR; each CDR3 protein has one entry. The sample shows fewer than 600,000 distinct CDR3 sequences, 14% of them seen only once. Sample: blood. Source of these receptors: a woman aged 25 to 39 with Graves' ophthalmopathy.

There are a few counts of this clonotype. This sequence joins TRBV12-3 or TRBV12-4 and TRBJ1-2, with a weak D call TRBD1 (5 bases). Trimming pared 8 bases from V and 7 bases from J, leaving 14 bases between. The length of the CDR3 is 12 residues. DNA of the CDR3: TGTGCCAGCGTGGATGATAGGGGTGGCTACACCTTC. Its translation: CASVDDRGGYTF.

This clonotype has a count of ten or more. The V call is TRBV19, the J call TRBJ1-5, with no clear D. Germline lookup yields CDR1 LNHDA and CDR2 SQIVND (reference sequence). V was shortened by 10 bases and J by 2 bases, with 15 bases between the two germline ends. The CDR3 spans 14 residues. The CDR3 region is CATGLVLGNQPQHF. CDR3 DNA: TGTGCCACCGGACTCGTCTTGGGCAATCAGCCCCAGCATTTT. The whole variable domain, filled in from reference TRBV19 and TRBJ1-5, reads DGGITQSPKYLFRKEGQNVTLSCEQNLNHDAMYWYRQDPGQGLRLIYYSQIVNDFQKGDIAEGYSVSREKKESFPLTVTSAQKNPTAFYLCATGLVLGNQPQHFGDGTRLSIL.

This clonotype occurred many times. The chain links TRBV29-1 to TRBJ2-7, with D perhaps assigned TRBD1 or TRBD2 (5 bases each). Germline assignment: CDR1 SQVTM and CDR2 ANQGSEA. The V end lost 4 bases, the J end lost 5 bases, and 12 bases lay between the germline ends. The length of the CDR3 is 12 residues. Written as DNA, the CDR3 is TGCAGCGTTGCAGGATTGGGACACGAGCAGTACTTC. Protein: CSVAGLGHEQYF.

This clonotype was counted at least ten times. The CDR3 protein is CASREGPGRSTEAFF. The CDR3 DNA follows: TGTGCCAGCAGGGAGGGACCGGGCCGGAGCACTGAAGCTTTCTTT. The V and J genes are TRBV6-2 or TRBV6-3 and TRBJ1-1, with D perhaps matching TRBD1 (5 bases). The germline CDR1 and CDR2 sequences are MNHEY and SVGEGT. V lost 6 bases to trimming and J lost 4 bases, with 18 bases between them. This CDR3 has 15 residues.

This clonotype was found many times. The V call is TRBV9, the J call TRBJ2-2; TRBD2 agrees at 8 bases. V dropped 4 bases and J dropped 0; count of bases not matched to a gene: 5. CDR3 length: 16 amino acids. CDR1 and CDR2 (germline): SGDLS, YYNGEE. The CDR3 loop reads CASSPSGGTNTGELFF. CDR3 nucleotide sequence: TGTGCCAGCAGCCCAAGCGGGGGTACGAACACCGGGGAGCTGTTTTTT. Complete variable domain (other parts from reference TRBV9 and TRBJ2-2): DSGVTQTPKHLITATGQRVTLRCSPRSGDLSVYWYQQSLDQGLQFLIQYYNGEERAKGNILERFSAQQFPDLHSELNLSSLELGDSALYFCASSPSGGTNTGELFFGEGSRLTVL.

This clonotype was seen at least ten times. V gene TRBV7-6 combines with J gene TRBJ2-5; TRBD2 aligns across 14 bases. The germline V gene has CDR1 SGHVS and CDR2 FNYEAQ. The CDR3 length is 17 residues. With 3 bases clipped from V and 5 bases from J, the junction kept 8 bases outside the gene matches. The chain's CDR3 is CASSFAGTSGSRETQYF. Written as DNA, the CDR3 is TGTGCCAGCAGCTTCGCCGGGACTAGCGGGAGTAGGGAGACCCAGTACTTC.

This clonotype was recorded at least ten times. V is TRBV6-1 and J is TRBJ2-7; the D gene is possibly TRBD1 (7 bases). The V and J ends lost 5 bases and 5 bases respectively, with 19 bases between them. Germline V gene data show CDR1 as MNHNS and CDR2 as SASEGT. CDR3 length equals 15 residues. CDR3 DNA sequence: TGTGCCAGCAGTACAACGACAGGGACGGGAGACGAGCAGTACTTC. Translation: CASSTTTGTGDEQYF.

The rearrangement joins TRBV29-1 to TRBJ2-7; D is tentatively TRBD1 or TRBD2 (5 bases each). The V end was cut by 5 bases, the J end by 3 bases, with 11 bases between. Per the germline V gene, CDR1 is SQVTM and CDR2 is ANQGSEA. There are 12 residues in the CDR3. Here the CDR3 reads CSVRDVIYEQYF. The CDR3 nucleotides read TGCAGCGTTAGGGACGTTATCTACGAGCAGTACTTC.

The table lists this clonotype with many counts. The chain combines TRBV28 with TRBJ1-1; a weak D match, TRBD1 (5 bases). Germline assignment: CDR1 MDHEN and CDR2 SYDVKM. V was shortened by 7 bases and J by 5 bases, with 8 bases between the two germline ends. This CDR3 region has 11 residues. The CDR3 DNA follows: TGTGCCAGCATGCAGGGAACTGAAGCTTTCTTT. This sequence encodes CASMQGTEAFF.

The rearrangement links TRBV5-5 to TRBJ2-5, with D maybe TRBD2 (6 bases). CDR3 length equals 15 residues. CDR1 is SGHKS, CDR2 YYEKEE, per germline (reference sequence). V was pared by 0 bases and J by 7 bases, with 16 bases between. The CDR3 sequence is CASSLDGGGTGTQYF. The CDR3 DNA reads as TGTGCCAGCAGCTTGGACGGGGGAGGTACTGGGACCCAGTACTTC.

This clonotype was counted at least ten times. The chain joins TRBV7-8 to TRBJ2-5; D call uncertain. V lost 6 bases to trimming and J lost 5 bases, with 19 bases between them. The germline gives CDR1 SGHVS, CDR2 FQNEAQ. The length of the CDR3 is 15 residues. CDR3 region: CASSFEGLGRETQYF. The CDR3 coding sequence is TGTGCCAGCAGTTTCGAAGGGCTGGGCCGGGAGACCCAGTACTTC.

This clonotype showed up many times. The chain employs TRBV7-2 and TRBJ1-6; no reliable D call. This CDR3 spans 15 amino acids. V was pared by 1 base and J by 3 bases, with 7 bases between. CDR1 is SGHTA and CDR2 is FQGNSA in the germline V gene. CDR3 nucleotides: TGTGCCAGCAGCTTAGATGAGAACTATAATTCACCCCTCCACTTT. This encodes CASSLDENYNSPLHF.

There are many counts of this clonotype. The gene calls are TRBV5-1 and TRBJ2-5, with D perhaps TRBD1 (6 bases). Germline V lookup: CDR1 SGHRS, CDR2 YFSETQ. The V end lost 4 bases, the J end lost 2 bases, and 15 bases lay between the germline ends. The CDR3 has 15 amino acids. CDR3 region: CASSNQGGRQETQYF. The CDR3 DNA is TGCGCCAGCAGCAACCAAGGGGGACGACAAGAGACCCAGTACTTC.

The rearrangement links TRBV15 to TRBJ2-7, with D perhaps being TRBD1 or TRBD2 (6 bases each). Germline loops: CDR1 LNHNV, CDR2 YYDKDF (reference sequence). The V end lost 1 base, the J end lost 7 bases, and 20 bases lay between the germline ends. CDR3 length equals 16 residues. CDR3: CATSRAPGVLQGEQYF. DNA of the CDR3: TGTGCCACCAGCAGAGCCCCGGGGGTATTACAGGGAGAGCAGTACTTC. The full variable domain, completed using reference TRBV15 and TRBJ2-7, is DAMVIQNPRYQVTQFGKPVTLSCSQTLNHNVMYWYQQKSSQAPKLLFHYYDKDFNNEADTPDNFQSRRPNTSFCFLDIRSPGLGDTAMYLCATSRAPGVLQGEQYFGPGTRLTVT.

The table lists this clonotype with many counts. The chain carries TRBV7-2 and TRBJ2-2; D may be TRBD1 or TRBD2 (5 bases each). The CDR3 contains 16 residues. The V gene's germline CDR1 is SGHTA and CDR2 FQGNSA. The V end was cut by 0 bases, the J end by 1 base, with 9 bases between. In nucleotides, the CDR3 is TGTGCCAGCAGCTTAGCGGGACGGATGAACACCGGGGAGCTGTTTTTT. It is translated as CASSLAGRMNTGELFF.

The sample holds a few counts of this clonotype. The chain couples TRBV3-1 to TRBJ2-5; 7 bases map to TRBD2. This CDR3 is built from 12 residues. Trimming at V came to 5 bases and at J to 7 bases, leaving 4 bases not matched to a gene. Germline CDR1 is LGHDT and CDR2 is YNNKEL (reference sequence). As DNA, the CDR3 is TGTGCCAGCAGCTTAAGGGAGGGGACCCAGTACTTC. Its protein product is CASSLREGTQYF.

Remarks on this clonotype: A read error may explain this, as a much larger clone is one base away. This chain links TRBV6-4 with TRBJ1-1; no clear D gene. Germline values: CDR1 MRHNA, CDR2 SNTAGT. The length of the CDR3 is 12 residues. The ends were cut back, 6 bases at V and 4 bases at J, with 9 bases in the middle. The CDR3 loop is CASSEDGTEAFF. The DNA for the CDR3 is TGTGCCAGCAGCGAAGACGGCACTGAAGCTTTCTTT.

This clonotype appeared many times. V gene TRBV7-9 combines with J gene TRBJ1-1; 9 bases line up with TRBD1. After removal of 5 bases from V and 4 bases from J, the junction contained 5 bases not matched to a gene. The CDR3 spans 14 residues. Germline CDR1 SEHNR, CDR2 FQNEAQ (reference sequence). In DNA, the CDR3 is TGTGCCAGCAGCAAGACAGGGGGATCCACTGAAGCTTTCTTT. As protein: CASSKTGGSTEAFF.

As DNA, the CDR3 is TGTGCCAGCAGTTCATGGACTCTATCCTACGAGCAGTACTTC. This encodes CASSSWTLSYEQYF. V gene TRBV28 combines with J gene TRBJ2-7; D may be TRBD2 (5 bases). Germline V gene data show CDR1 as MDHEN and CDR2 as SYDVKM. The CDR3 contains 14 residues. V lost 4 bases to trimming and J lost 1 base, with 11 bases between them. Full variable domain (remainder filled in from reference TRBV28 and TRBJ2-7): DVKVTQSSRYLVKRTGEKVFLECVQDMDHENMFWYRQDPGLGLRLIYFSYDVKMKEKGDIPEGYSVSREKKERFSLILESASTNQTSMYLCASSSWTLSYEQYFGPGTRLTVT.

The sample holds many counts of this clonotype. The rearrangement links TRBV29-1 to TRBJ1-2; 8 bases map to TRBD1. CDR1 and CDR2 (germline): SQVTM, ANQGSEA. After removal of 6 bases from V and 8 bases from J, the junction contained 5 bases not matched to a gene. This CDR3 is 11 amino acids long. The CDR3 sequence is CSVGTGGGYTF. The CDR3 DNA follows: TGCAGCGTCGGGACAGGAGGAGGCTACACCTTC. The variable domain in full, completed from reference TRBV29-1 and TRBJ1-2, reads SAVISQKPSRDICQRGTSLTIQCQVDSQVTMMFWYRQQPGQSLTLIATANQGSEATYESGFVIDKFPISRPNLTFSTLTVSNMSPEDSSIYLCSVGTGGGYTFGSGTRLTVV.

V is TRBV18 and J is TRBJ2-5; 10 nucleotides agree with TRBD2. Germline V CDR1 and CDR2: KGHSH, LQKENI. The CDR3 is 16 amino acids. V lost 6 bases to trimming and J lost 1 base; unmatched junction nucleotides: 8. CDR3 loop: CASSPMTSGSQETQYF. The CDR3 DNA reads TGTGCCAGCTCTCCAATGACTAGCGGGTCCCAAGAGACCCAGTACTTC.

This clonotype was seen many times. The chain links TRBV6-2 or TRBV6-3 to TRBJ2-5; D might be TRBD1 (6 bases). This CDR3 spans 15 amino acids. CDR1 and CDR2 (germline): MNHEY, SVGEGT. Between the trimmed V and J ends, which lost 6 bases and 7 bases, there was a span of 21 bases. The CDR3: CASSGLPTGVTTQYF. CDR3 coding DNA: TGTGCCAGCAGCGGACTTCCGACAGGAGTAACGACCCAGTACTTC.

Points on this clonotype: This may come from a read error, since a much larger clone is one base off. This rearrangement joins TRBV6-1 to TRBJ2-2, with D perhaps matching TRBD2 (5 bases). The germline CDR1 and CDR2 sequences are MNHNS and SASEGT. The CDR3 spans 17 residues. The CDR3 DNA sequence: TGTGCCAGCACCCCCTTCTCTCCCACGGTGGGCACCGGGGAGCAGTTTTTT. Translation: CASTPFSPTVGTGEQFF.

The rearrangement uses TRBV5-1 and TRBJ2-2, with D possibly TRBD1 on 5 matching bases. The V end was cut by 1 base, the J end by 5 bases, with 15 bases between. The length of the CDR3 is 16 residues. CDR1 and CDR2 from the germline V gene are SGHRS and YFSETQ. CDR3 bases: TGCGCCAGCAGCTTGATAGGACAAAGAAGGACCGGGGAGCTGTTTTTT. Translated: CASSLIGQRRTGELFF.